This T cell receptor (beta chain) was sequenced during a study of shared clonotypes between healthy human individuals. The naive CD8 subset, CD45RO-negative cells positively selected for CCR7, excluded terminally differentiated effector memory CD45RA+ cells. The repertoire was sequenced with immunoSEQ multiplex PCR; TCRdb's copy has only in-frame clones and lacks some. There are under 700,000 clones in the sample; 95% occur only once, and approximately 0.12% lies in the top ten. V dropped 5 bases and J dropped 4 bases, with 17 bases sitting between them. Looked up from germline, CDR1 is LNHDA and CDR2 is SQIVND (reference sequence). This CDR3 spans 15 amino acids.

This clonotype was obtained from a woman in her 30s in good health. The V and J genes are TRBV19 and TRBJ1-2, with D possibly matching TRBD1 (6 bases). Specimen: naive CD8+ T cells sorted from blood. In DNA form, the CDR3 reads TGTGCCAGTAGTGTTCGGGACATCGGCAGCTATGGCTACACCTTC. It specifies CASSVRDIGSYGYTF. Complete variable domain (other parts from reference TRBV19 and TRBJ1-2): DGGITQSPKYLFRKEGQNVTLSCEQNLNHDAMYWYRQDPGQGLRLIYYSQIVNDFQKGDIAEGYSVSREKKESFPLTVTSAQKNPTAFYLCASSVRDIGSYGYTFGSGTRLTVV.